This T cell receptor (beta chain) was retrieved from a study of cytomegalovirus exposure and HLA in healthy donors. Note on this clone: Its antigen is currently unknown.

Study outcomes and limitations: Because they were indistinguishable, some V segments, including TRBV6-2 and TRBV6-3, were excluded. Fewer than 200 TCR beta chains were listed as cytomegalovirus-associated.

The V end was cut by 7 bases, the J end by 5 bases, with 17 bases between. The CDR3 runs 14 residues. Germline assignment: CDR1 MNHEY and CDR2 SVGAGI. The PCR ran on 60 Vbeta and 13 Jbeta primers. The method was immunoSEQ multiplex PCR; TCRdb's version includes in-frame clones alone and lacks a portion of them. The table shows around 150,000 clones, with roughly two thirds occurring only once. Sequencing was performed on PBMCs. This sequence originates from a human donor in good health. The chain employs TRBV6-5 and TRBJ1-2; TRBD1 might be the D (5 bases). The CDR3 sequence: CASNPDQGIYGYTF. CDR3 sequence (DNA): TGTGCCAGCAATCCGGATCAGGGAATATATGGCTACACCTTC.